These 17 T cell receptor beta chains originate from one sample sequenced in a study of CD8 T cells in ankylosing spondylitis. TCRdb re-derived calls from the 5' RACE reads in MiXCR, one entry per CDR3 protein. The data contain 30,000 to 40,000 distinct CDR3 sequences, around 7.2% of them seen just once; the ten biggest clones take up about 11%. The material sequenced was blood, either unsorted or a sorted T cell fraction (not recorded which). The source of these receptors is a male donor with ankylosing spondylitis or in good health (not recorded which).

This clonotype was seen at least ten times. The chain couples TRBV20-1 to TRBJ2-1; 14 positions agree with TRBD2. Germline CDR1 reads DFQATT; CDR2 reads SNEGSKA (reference sequence). J gave up 7 bases and V 6 bases, and 14 bases lay outside the gene matches. The CDR3 sequence is 17 residues long. The CDR3 region has the DNA TGCAGTGCGCCGGGACTAGCGGGAGTTGTCGCGTCGAATGAGCAGTTCTTC. It is translated as CSAPGLAGVVASNEQFF.

This clonotype was observed at least ten times. The chain carries TRBV3-1 and TRBJ2-7; 7 nucleotides line up with TRBD2. Germline lookup yields CDR1 LGHDT and CDR2 YNNKEL (reference sequence). This CDR3 has 14 amino acids. V dropped 4 bases and J dropped 6; count of bases not matched to a gene: 9. CDR3 loop: CASSPMRERGEQYF. CDR3 sequence (DNA): TGTGCCAGCAGCCCAATGCGGGAGAGAGGCGAGCAGTACTTC.

This clonotype was counted ten times or more. The V and J genes are TRBV9 and TRBJ1-6; no definite D call. Trimming took off 3 bases at V and 4 bases at J, with 11 bases between the two ends. Germline-derived CDR1 and CDR2 are SGDLS and YYNGEE. The CDR3 spans 15 residues. The CDR3 reads CASSAETGYNSPLHF. The CDR3 DNA follows: TGTGCCAGCAGCGCCGAGACCGGTTATAATTCACCCCTCCACTTT. Complete variable domain (other parts from reference TRBV9 and TRBJ1-6): DSGVTQTPKHLITATGQRVTLRCSPRSGDLSVYWYQQSLDQGLQFLIQYYNGEERAKGNILERFSAQQFPDLHSELNLSSLELGDSALYFCASSAETGYNSPLHFGNGTRLTVT.

This clonotype was seen repeatedly, ten times or more. V gene TRBV7-2 combines with J gene TRBJ1-5; the D gene is possibly TRBD1 (5 bases). This CDR3 has 15 residues. Per the germline V gene, CDR1 is SGHTA and CDR2 is FQGNSA. Trimming took 4 bases from V and 6 from J, leaving 16 bases between them. The CDR3 DNA is TGTGCCAGCAGCTCAGGGTGGAGGGGTGGTCAGCCCCAGCATTTT. Amino acids: CASSSGWRGGQPQHF. The full variable domain, completed using reference TRBV7-2 and TRBJ1-5, is GAGVSQSPSNKVTEKGKDVELRCDPISGHTALYWYRQSLGQGLEFLIYFQGNSAPDKSGLPSDRFSAERTGGSVSTLTIQRTQQEDSAVYLCASSSGWRGGQPQHFGDGTRLSIL.

This clonotype was counted many times. The chain joins TRBV7-2 to TRBJ2-2; D call uncertain. In germline, CDR1 is SGHTA, CDR2 FQGNSA. This CDR3 is 14 amino acids long. Deletions cut 2 bases from V and 1 base from J, with 5 bases between. The CDR3 sequence is CASSLLQNTGELFF. In DNA form, the CDR3 reads TGTGCCAGCAGCTTATTGCAGAACACCGGGGAGCTGTTTTTT.

This clonotype appeared many times. V is TRBV2 and J is TRBJ1-6; D not certain. This CDR3 is built from 15 residues. The germline V gene encodes CDR1 SNHLY and CDR2 FYNNEI. Trimming removed 8 bases from V and 0 bases from J, with 11 bases in between. The CDR3 spells CASGEESSYNSPLHF. The CDR3 DNA sequence: TGTGCCAGCGGCGAGGAGAGCTCCTATAATTCACCCCTCCACTTT.

This clonotype appeared many times. The V gene is TRBV7-8, the J gene TRBJ1-2; unclear D gene. CDR1 is SGHVS, CDR2 FQNEAQ, per germline. This CDR3 is 13 amino acids long. Trimming removed 2 bases at V and 8 bases at J, with 12 bases between. As DNA, the CDR3 is TGTGCCAGCAGCTTAACGGGTTGGGAAGGCTACACCTTC. Its protein is CASSLTGWEGYTF.

This clonotype has ten or more counts. The chain has TRBV29-1 and TRBJ1-2; D not resolved. V lost 1 base, J lost 8 bases, and 8 bases lay in between. Germline V gives CDR1 SQVTM, CDR2 ANQGSEA. The CDR3 spans 11 residues. CDR3 bases: TGCAGCGTTGAAGGTTCGGCGGGCTACACCTTC. It translates to CSVEGSAGYTF. Supplemented by reference TRBV29-1 and TRBJ1-2, the full variable domain reads SAVISQKPSRDICQRGTSLTIQCQVDSQVTMMFWYRQQPGQSLTLIATANQGSEATYESGFVIDKFPISRPNLTFSTLTVSNMSPEDSSIYLCSVEGSAGYTFGSGTRLTVV.

This clonotype is classed as medium-sized (0.01 to 0.1%). The chain combines TRBV20-1 with TRBJ2-3, with D perhaps matching TRBD2 (6 bases). V lost 5 bases to trimming and J lost 0 bases, with 15 bases between them. This CDR3 contains 15 residues. CDR1 is DFQATT and CDR2 is SNEGSKA in the germline V gene (reference sequence). CDR3 DNA: TGCAGTGCTCCTAGGCCGGGAGTTAGCACAGATACGCAGTATTTT. Translation gives CSAPRPGVSTDTQYF.

This clonotype has a count of ten or more. The V gene is TRBV9, the J gene TRBJ2-3; D ambiguous. Germline CDR1 and CDR2: SGDLS and YYNGEE. This CDR3 has 15 residues. V lost 0 bases and J 3 bases, leaving 11 bases between the germline ends. CDR3 protein: CASSVVERATDTQYF. CDR3 nucleotides: TGTGCCAGCAGCGTAGTTGAGAGAGCAACAGATACGCAGTATTTT.

This clonotype was seen ten or more times. V is TRBV5-1 and J is TRBJ2-5; D might be TRBD1 or TRBD2, each matching 5 bases. Trimming cost V 4 bases and J 4 bases, with 11 bases left between them. Germline CDR1 reads SGHRS; CDR2 reads YFSETQ. There are 13 residues in the CDR3. The CDR3 protein is CASSPGQRETQYF. The CDR3 region has the DNA TGCGCCAGCAGCCCGGGGCAGCGAGAGACCCAGTACTTC.

This clonotype was observed many times. This chain links TRBV3-1 with TRBJ2-2; tentatively, D is TRBD2 (5 bases). V was pared by 4 bases and J by 0 bases, with 12 bases between. Per germline, CDR1 LGHDT and CDR2 YNNKEL (reference sequence). This CDR3 has 16 amino acids. CDR3 nucleotide sequence: TGTGCCAGCAGCCGAACCACCGGGACGAACACCGGGGAGCTGTTTTTT. Its translation is CASSRTTGTNTGELFF.

The table lists this clonotype with many counts. The chain is built from TRBV29-1 and TRBJ2-1, with D unresolved. The germline gives CDR1 SQVTM, CDR2 ANQGSEA. The V and J ends lost 3 bases and 6 bases respectively, with 9 bases between them. The CDR3 is 12 residues long. This CDR3 reads CSVEGPLNEQFF. The CDR3 nucleotides read TGCAGCGTTGAGGGCCCTCTCAATGAGCAGTTCTTC.

CDR3 residues: CACCPLGLAGRGGGELFF. CDR3 DNA: TGTGCCTGCTGCCCTTTGGGACTAGCGGGAAGAGGGGGCGGGGAGCTGTTTTTT. V gene TRBV3-1 combines with J gene TRBJ2-2; 13 bases are shared with TRBD2. The germline V gene encodes CDR1 LGHDT and CDR2 YNNKEL (reference sequence). The J segment lost 7 bases and the V segment lost 11 bases, leaving 19 bases of the junction unmatched. The CDR3 runs to 18 residues.

This clonotype is termed medium-sized. The chain links TRBV5-5 to TRBJ2-5; 8 bases are shared with TRBD2. CDR3 length: 16 amino acids. Germline CDR1 reads SGHKS; CDR2 reads YYEKEE (reference sequence). V trimming: 4 bases; J trimming: 1 base; junction bases outside the gene matches: 9. This CDR3 is CASSRISGLGQETQYF. CDR3 bases: TGTGCCAGCAGCCGAATATCGGGACTAGGCCAAGAGACCCAGTACTTC.

The CDR3 sequence: CASSLRTGGETQYF. CDR3 bases: TGTGCCAGCAGCTTACGAACAGGGGGAGAGACCCAGTACTTC. This chain joins TRBV3-1 and TRBJ2-5; TRBD1 agrees at 8 bases. This CDR3 spans 14 amino acids. V was pared by 5 bases and J by 4 bases, with 6 bases of the junction left unmatched. Germline assignment: CDR1 LGHDT and CDR2 YNNKEL (reference sequence).

This clonotype was recorded at least ten times. The J gene is TRBJ2-7, the V gene TRBV20-1; TRBD2 agrees at 12 bases. After removal of 3 bases from V and 6 bases from J, the junction contained 9 bases not matched to a gene. Germline CDR1 DFQATT, CDR2 SNEGSKA (reference sequence). The CDR3 consists of 15 residues. CDR3 in DNA: TGCAGTGCTAGTGACGCCACTAGCGGGAGGAGCGAGCAGTACTTC. Its protein is CSASDATSGRSEQYF.